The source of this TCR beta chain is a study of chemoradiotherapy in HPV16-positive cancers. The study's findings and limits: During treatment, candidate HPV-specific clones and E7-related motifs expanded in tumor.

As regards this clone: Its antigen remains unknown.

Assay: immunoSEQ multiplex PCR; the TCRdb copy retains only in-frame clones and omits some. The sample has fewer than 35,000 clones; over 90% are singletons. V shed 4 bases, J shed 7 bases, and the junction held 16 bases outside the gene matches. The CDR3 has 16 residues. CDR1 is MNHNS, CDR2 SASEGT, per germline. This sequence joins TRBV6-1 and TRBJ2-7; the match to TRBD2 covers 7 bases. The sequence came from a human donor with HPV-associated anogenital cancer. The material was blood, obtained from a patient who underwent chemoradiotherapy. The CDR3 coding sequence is TGTGCCAGCAGTGCCCAGGGATACCTAGCGGCGGGGGAGCAGTACTTC. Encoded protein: CASSAQGYLAAGEQYF.